The clone carrying this T cell receptor beta chain was seen more than once but under ten times. Its antigen remains unknown. TCRdb processed the 5' RACE reads anew with MiXCR; each CDR3 protein has one entry. This sample carries 450,000 to 600,000 distinct CDR3 sequences, approximately 16% of them seen once, and the ten largest clones take around a sixth. Germline CDR1 and CDR2: MNHEY and SVGAGI. This CDR3 spans 13 amino acids. V was trimmed by 2 bases and J by 6 bases, leaving 9 bases between them. This entry is derived from a study of T cells after yellow fever vaccination. Overall study: SMART-Seq v4 Ultra Low Input prepared libraries from low-cell fractions. Study findings and constraints: Boosting was followed by the reappearance of most primary-vaccination clones (around 95% CD4, 88% CD8).

The TCR comes from a man younger than 35 who received the YFV17D yellow fever vaccine. The input for sequencing was PBMCs, taken 5 days after the first yellow fever vaccination. The chain joins TRBV6-5 to TRBJ2-3, with D possibly matching TRBD1 (6 bases). The CDR3 coding sequence is TGTGCCAGCAGTTACGGACAGCCTGATACGCAGTATTTT. Its translation: CASSYGQPDTQYF.